This entry lists 5 T cell receptor beta chains sequenced from one sample in a study of control samples from healthy donors and cancer patients. Measured with immunoSEQ multiplex PCR; TCRdb has only the in-frame clones, and not every one. The sample consists of about 160,000 clones, 96% of them appearing once. Sequencing was done on a sample of blood. The receptors here all came from a woman aged 30 to 39 in good health.

This clone was counted a single time. The V gene is TRBV2, the J gene TRBJ2-3; 9 bases align to TRBD1. Germline V gene data show CDR1 as SNHLY and CDR2 as FYNNEI. This CDR3 is 15 amino acids long. J gave up 3 bases and V 1 base, and 2 bases lay outside the gene matches. The CDR3 coding sequence is TGTGCCAGCAGTGAAGACAGGGGGCAAACAGATACGCAGTATTTT. Its translation: CASSEDRGQTDTQYF.

The genes are TRBV5-3 and TRBJ2-7; D remains ambiguous. TRBV5-3 qualifies as an ORF whose function is uncertain. V was cut by 0 bases and J by 0 bases, with 10 bases left in between. The CDR3 extends over 15 amino acids. The CDR3 DNA is TGTGCCAGAAGCTTGGGATCGGGCTTCTCCTACGAGCAGTACTTC. It translates to CARSLGSGFSYEQYF.

The rearrangement joins TRBV20-1 to TRBJ1-5; D unclear. Germline values: CDR1 DFQATT, CDR2 SNEGSKA (reference sequence). This CDR3 is 11 amino acids long. The ends were cut back, 4 bases at V and 11 bases at J, with 12 bases in the middle. The CDR3 sequence: CSATRTGAQHF. CDR3 nucleotide sequence: TGCAGTGCTACCCGGACCGGTGCCCAGCATTTT.

This rearrangement joins TRBV2 to TRBJ2-2; possibly TRBD1 for D (5 bases). Trimming took 7 bases from V and 4 from J, leaving 10 bases between them. The V gene's germline CDR1 is SNHLY and CDR2 FYNNEI. This CDR3 is built from 13 residues. In DNA form, the CDR3 reads TGTGCCAGCATCACAGGAGTCACCGGGGAGCTGTTTTTT. Translated, it gives CASITGVTGELFF.

The rearrangement uses TRBV29-1 and TRBJ2-7; D remains ambiguous. This CDR3 has 12 amino acids. Germline V CDR1 and CDR2: SQVTM, ANQGSEA. V shed 1 base and J shed 7 bases, with 11 bases lying between them. The CDR3 DNA reads TGCAGCGTTGAAGCGGTTACTTGGGAGCAGTACTTC. This translates into CSVEAVTWEQYF.